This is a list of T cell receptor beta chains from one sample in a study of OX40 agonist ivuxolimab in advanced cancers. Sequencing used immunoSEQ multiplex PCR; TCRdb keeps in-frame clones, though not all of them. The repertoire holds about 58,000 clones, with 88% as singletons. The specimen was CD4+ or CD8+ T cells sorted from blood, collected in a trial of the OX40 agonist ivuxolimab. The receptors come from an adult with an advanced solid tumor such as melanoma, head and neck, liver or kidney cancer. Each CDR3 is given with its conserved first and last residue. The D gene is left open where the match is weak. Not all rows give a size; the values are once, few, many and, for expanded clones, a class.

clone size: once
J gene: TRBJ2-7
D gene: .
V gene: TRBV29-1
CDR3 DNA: TGCAGCGTTGGCCCGAGGACAGACGCTTACGAGCAGTACTTC
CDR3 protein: CSVGPRTDAYEQYF

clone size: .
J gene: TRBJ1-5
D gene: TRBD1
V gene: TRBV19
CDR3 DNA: TGTGCCAGTAGTCCCGGACAGGGGAGCAATCAGCCCCAGCATTTT
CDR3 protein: CASSPGQGSNQPQHF

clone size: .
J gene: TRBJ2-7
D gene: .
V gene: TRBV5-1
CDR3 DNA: TGCGCCAGCAGCACCGAAGCAGGTCTGGCCGAGCAGTACTTC
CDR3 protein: CASSTEAGLAEQYF

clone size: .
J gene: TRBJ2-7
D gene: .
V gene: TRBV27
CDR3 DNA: TGTGCCAGCAGTAGAAGACCCGGGACCTCCGCCTACGAGCAGTACTTC
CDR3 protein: CASSRRPGTSAYEQYF

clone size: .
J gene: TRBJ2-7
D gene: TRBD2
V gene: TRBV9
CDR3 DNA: TGTGCCAGCAGCGTAGAAAGGGATAGCGGGAGGGCCTACGAGCAGTACTTC
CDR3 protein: CASSVERDSGRAYEQYF

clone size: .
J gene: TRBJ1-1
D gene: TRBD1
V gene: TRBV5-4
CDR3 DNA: TGTGCCAGCAGCTTACAGGGGAGCGACACTGAAGCTTTCTTT
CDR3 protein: CASSLQGSDTEAFF

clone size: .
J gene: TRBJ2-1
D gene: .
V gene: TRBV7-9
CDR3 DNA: TGTGCCAGCAGCTTACATAATGAGCAGTTCTTC
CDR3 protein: CASSLHNEQFF

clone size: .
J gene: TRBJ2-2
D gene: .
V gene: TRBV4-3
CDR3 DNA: TGCGCCAGCAGCCAAGTGTATGGCTTAGTTAACACCGGGGAGCTGTTTTTT
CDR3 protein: CASSQVYGLVNTGELFF

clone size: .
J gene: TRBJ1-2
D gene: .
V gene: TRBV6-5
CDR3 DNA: TGTGCCAGCATTACCACCGGGGCCAAATTAGGTGGCTACACCTTC
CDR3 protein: CASITTGAKLGGYTF

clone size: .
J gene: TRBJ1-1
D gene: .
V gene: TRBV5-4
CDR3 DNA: TGTGCCAGCAGCTTGGGAATGGGGGTTTACACTGAAGCTTTCTTT
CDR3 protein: CASSLGMGVYTEAFF

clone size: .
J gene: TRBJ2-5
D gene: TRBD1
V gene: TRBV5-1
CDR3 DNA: TGCGCCAGCAGCTCAACAGGGGGAAGAGAAGAGACCCAGTACTTC
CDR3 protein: CASSSTGGREETQYF

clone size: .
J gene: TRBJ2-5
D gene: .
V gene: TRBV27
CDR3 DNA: TGTGCCAGCCATCCTACAGGGTTTTTAGTGGAGACCCAGTACTTC
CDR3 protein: CASHPTGFLVETQYF

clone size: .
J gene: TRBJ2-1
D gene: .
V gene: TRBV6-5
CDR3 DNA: TGTGCCAGCAGTCCAAGGGGGGAGGGTGAGCAGTTCTTC
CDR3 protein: CASSPRGEGEQFF

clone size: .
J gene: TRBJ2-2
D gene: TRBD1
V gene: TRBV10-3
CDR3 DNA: TGTGCCATCAGTTCCGGGACAGGAAAGAACACCGGGGAGCTGTTTTTT
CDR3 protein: CAISSGTGKNTGELFF

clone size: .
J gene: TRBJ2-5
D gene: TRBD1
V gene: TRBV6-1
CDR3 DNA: TGTGCCAGCAGTCTGGACAGGGGACAAGAGACCCAGTACTTC
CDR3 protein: CASSLDRGQETQYF

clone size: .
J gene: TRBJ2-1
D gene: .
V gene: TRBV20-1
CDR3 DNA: TGCAGTGCTAGAGATGGGTGGGAGCAGTTCTTC
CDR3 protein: CSARDGWEQFF

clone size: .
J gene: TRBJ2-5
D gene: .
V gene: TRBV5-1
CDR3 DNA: TGCGCCAGCAGCCCCCGAGAGACCCAGTACTTC
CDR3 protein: CASSPRETQYF

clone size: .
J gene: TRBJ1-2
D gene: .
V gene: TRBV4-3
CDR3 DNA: TGCGCCAGCAGCCAGAAGAGGAACTATGGCTACACCTTC
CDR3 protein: CASSQKRNYGYTF

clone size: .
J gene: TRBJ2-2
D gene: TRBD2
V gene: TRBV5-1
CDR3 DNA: TGCGCCAGCAGGGGAGGGGCAACGAACACCGGGGAGCTGTTTTTT
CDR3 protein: CASRGGATNTGELFF

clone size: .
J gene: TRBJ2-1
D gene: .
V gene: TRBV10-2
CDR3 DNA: TGCGCCAGCAGCGGTCTGCGCGGGGTCCAGGAGCAGTTCTTC
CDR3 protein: CASSGLRGVQEQFF

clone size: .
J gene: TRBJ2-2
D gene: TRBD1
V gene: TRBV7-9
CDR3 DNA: TGTGCCAGCAGCCGACAGGGGGTCACCGGGGAGCTGTTTTTT
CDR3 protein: CASSRQGVTGELFF

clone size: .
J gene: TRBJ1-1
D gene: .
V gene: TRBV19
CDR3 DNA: TGTGCCAGTAGTATACAAGGAACAGAAAACAATGAAGCTTTCTTT
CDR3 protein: CASSIQGTENNEAFF

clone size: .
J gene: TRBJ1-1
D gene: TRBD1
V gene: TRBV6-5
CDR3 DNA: TGTGCCAGCAACTCAGGGGGCGCGGAGACTGAAGCTTTCTTT
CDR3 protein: CASNSGGAETEAFF

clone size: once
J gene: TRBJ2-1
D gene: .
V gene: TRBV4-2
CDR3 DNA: TGTGCCAGCAGCCAAGAGCCTAGAAATGAGCAGTTCTTC
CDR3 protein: CASSQEPRNEQFF

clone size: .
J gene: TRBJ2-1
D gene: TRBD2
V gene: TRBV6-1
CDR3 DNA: TGTGCCAGCAGTGGATGGACTAGCGGGGGTTACAATGAGCAGTTCTTC
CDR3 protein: CASSGWTSGGYNEQFF

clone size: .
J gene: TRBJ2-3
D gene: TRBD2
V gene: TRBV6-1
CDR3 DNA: TGTGCCAGCAGAGTACTAGCGTCCACAGATACGCAGTATTTT
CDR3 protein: CASRVLASTDTQYF

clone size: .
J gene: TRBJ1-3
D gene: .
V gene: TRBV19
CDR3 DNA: TGTGCCAGTAGTATTTTCCGGGCCTCTGGAAACACCATATATTTT
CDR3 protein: CASSIFRASGNTIYF

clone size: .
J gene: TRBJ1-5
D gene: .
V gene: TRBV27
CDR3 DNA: TGTGCCAGCAGGGAGGGCAATCAGCCCCAGCATTTT
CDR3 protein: CASREGNQPQHF

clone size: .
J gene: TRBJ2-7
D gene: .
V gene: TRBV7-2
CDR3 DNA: TGTGCCAGCAGCTTAGCTGGAAGCGGCGACTACGAGCAGTACTTC
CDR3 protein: CASSLAGSGDYEQYF

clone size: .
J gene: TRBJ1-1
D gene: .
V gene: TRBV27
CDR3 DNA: TGTGCCAGCAGTCCCAACAGGGCCACTGAAGCTTTCTTT
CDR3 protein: CASSPNRATEAFF

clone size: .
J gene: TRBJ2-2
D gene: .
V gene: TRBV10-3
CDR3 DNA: TGTGCCATCAGTGGTGAGGGGAACACCGGGGAGCTGTTTTTT
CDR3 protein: CAISGEGNTGELFF

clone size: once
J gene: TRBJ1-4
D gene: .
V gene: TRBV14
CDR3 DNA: TGTGCCAGCAGCCAACTCAGTACAGCTGAAAAACTGTTTTTT
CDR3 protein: CASSQLSTAEKLFF

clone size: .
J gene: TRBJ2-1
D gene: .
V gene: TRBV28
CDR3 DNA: TGTGCCAGCAGATCGAGCGGCAATGAGCAGTTCTTC
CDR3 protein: CASRSSGNEQFF

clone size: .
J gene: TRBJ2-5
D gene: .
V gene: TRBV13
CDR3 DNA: TGTGCCAGCAGCCACAACAGGGACCAAGAGACCCAGTACTTC
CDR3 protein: CASSHNRDQETQYF

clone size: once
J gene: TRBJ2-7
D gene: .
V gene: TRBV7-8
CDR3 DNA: TGTGCCAGCAGCTTAACTAGCTTCTCCCTCTCCTACGAGCAGTACTTC
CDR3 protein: CASSLTSFSLSYEQYF

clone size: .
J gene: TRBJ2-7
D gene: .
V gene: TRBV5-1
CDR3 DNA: TGCGCCAGCAGCTTTGGGGTCTCCAACGAGCAGTACTTC
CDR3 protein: CASSFGVSNEQYF

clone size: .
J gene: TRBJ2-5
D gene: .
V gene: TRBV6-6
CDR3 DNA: TGTGCCAGCAGTAGCCCCCGGCGGGAAGGAGAGACCCAGTACTTC
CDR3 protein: CASSSPRREGETQYF

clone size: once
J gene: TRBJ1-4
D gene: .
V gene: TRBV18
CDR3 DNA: TGTGCCAGCTCACCATTGAATGTAAAAGGTGAAAAACTGTTTTTT
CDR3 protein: CASSPLNVKGEKLFF

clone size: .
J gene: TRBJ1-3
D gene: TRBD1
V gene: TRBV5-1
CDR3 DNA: TGCGCCAGCAGGCCGGGACAGGGGAGTGGAAACACCATATATTTT
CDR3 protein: CASRPGQGSGNTIYF

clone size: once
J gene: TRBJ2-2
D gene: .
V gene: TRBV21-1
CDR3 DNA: TGTGCCAGCAGCGGGCAGGAGAAGACAAGGCGGCGCCAAAGAAACACCGGGGAGCTGTTTTTT
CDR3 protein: CASSGQEKTRRRQRNTGELFF